The clone carrying this T cell receptor (beta chain) has a single count. This sample was taken from a study of blood T cell repertoires in COVID-19. Study-wide context: Samples came from the United States, Italy and Spain, spanning acute and convalescent COVID-19. PBMCs, B-cell-depleted T cells, or T cells provided the cDNA or gDNA that made up the material.

Original processing notes: Amplifying reference gene primers gave estimates of nucleated cell counts. The repertoire was sequenced with immunoSEQ multiplex PCR; TCRdb's copy has only in-frame clones and lacks some. V and J calls and clone size are as listed in that table; D and trimming were resolved from the DNA. The table has 95,000 to 150,000 clones, approximately 87% seen once. The sequenced sample consisted of peripheral blood. This TCR derives from a woman aged 50 to 65 with acute or convalescent COVID-19.

This CDR3 is CASSFVGVEEKLFF. The CDR3, as DNA: TGTGCCAGCAGTTTCGTAGGGGTGGAAGAAAAACTGTTTTTT. This chain connects TRBV28 to TRBJ1-4, with D perhaps matching TRBD1 (5 bases). Trimming cost V 3 bases and J 8 bases, with 13 bases left between them. This CDR3 is 14 amino acids long. Germline V gene data show CDR1 as MDHEN and CDR2 as SYDVKM.